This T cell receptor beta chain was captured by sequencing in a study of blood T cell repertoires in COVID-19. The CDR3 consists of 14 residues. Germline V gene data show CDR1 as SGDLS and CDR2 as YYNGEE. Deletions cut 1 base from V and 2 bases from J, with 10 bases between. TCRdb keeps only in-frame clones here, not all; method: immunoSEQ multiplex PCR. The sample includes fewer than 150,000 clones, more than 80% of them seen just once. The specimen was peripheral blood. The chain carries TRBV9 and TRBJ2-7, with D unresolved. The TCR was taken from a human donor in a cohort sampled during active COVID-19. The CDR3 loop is CASSVSNRAYEQYF. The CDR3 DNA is TGTGCCAGCAGCGTAAGTAACAGAGCCTACGAGCAGTACTTC.